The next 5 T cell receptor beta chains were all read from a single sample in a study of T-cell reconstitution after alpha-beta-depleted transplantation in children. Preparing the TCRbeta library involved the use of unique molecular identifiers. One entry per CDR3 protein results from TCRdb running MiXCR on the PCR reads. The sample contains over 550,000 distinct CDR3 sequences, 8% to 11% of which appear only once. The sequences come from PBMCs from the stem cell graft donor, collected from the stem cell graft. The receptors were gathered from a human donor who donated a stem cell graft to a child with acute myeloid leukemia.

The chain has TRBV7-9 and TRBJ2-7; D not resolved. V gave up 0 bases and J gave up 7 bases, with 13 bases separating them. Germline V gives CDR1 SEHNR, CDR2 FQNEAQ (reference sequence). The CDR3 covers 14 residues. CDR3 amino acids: CASSLADRRLEQYF. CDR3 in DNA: TGTGCCAGCAGCTTAGCCGACCGCAGGTTGGAGCAGTACTTC.

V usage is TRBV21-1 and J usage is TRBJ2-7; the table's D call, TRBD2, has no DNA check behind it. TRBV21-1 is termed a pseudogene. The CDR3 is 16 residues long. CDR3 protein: CASLAGVLLGSYEQYF. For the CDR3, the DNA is TGTGCCAGCTTAGCGGGAGTACTACTGGGTTCCTACGAGCAGTACTTC.

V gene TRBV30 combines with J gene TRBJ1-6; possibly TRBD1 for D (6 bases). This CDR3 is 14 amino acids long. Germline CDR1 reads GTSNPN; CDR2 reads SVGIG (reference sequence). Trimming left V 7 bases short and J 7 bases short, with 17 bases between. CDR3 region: CASRGTPVNSPLHF. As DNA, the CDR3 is TGTGCCTCAAGAGGGACACCGGTGAATTCACCCCTCCACTTT. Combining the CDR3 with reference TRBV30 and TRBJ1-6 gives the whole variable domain SQTIHQWPATLVQPVGSPLSLECTVEGTSNPNLYWYRQAAGRGLQLLFYSVGIGQISSEVPQNLSASRPQDRQFILSSKKLLLSDSGFYLCASRGTPVNSPLHFGNGTRLTVT.

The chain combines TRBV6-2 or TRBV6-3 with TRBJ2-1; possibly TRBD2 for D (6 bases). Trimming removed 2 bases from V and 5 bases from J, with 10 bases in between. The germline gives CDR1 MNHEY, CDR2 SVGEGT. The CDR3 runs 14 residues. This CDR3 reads CASSYTGGDNEQFF. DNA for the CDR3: TGTGCCAGCAGTTACACCGGCGGGGACAATGAGCAGTTCTTC.

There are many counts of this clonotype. The CDR3 region has the DNA TGTGCCAGCAGTCGGCTAGCGGGAACTTACAATGAGCAGTTCTTC. As protein: CASSRLAGTYNEQFF. The V call is TRBV12-3 or TRBV12-4, the J call TRBJ2-1; 9 bases agree with TRBD2. J gave up 4 bases and V 5 bases, and 6 bases lay outside the gene matches. There are 15 residues in the CDR3.